The 16 T cell receptor beta chains presented below share a single source sample, sequenced in a study of blood T cell repertoires in COVID-19. TCRdb keeps only in-frame clones here, not all; method: immunoSEQ multiplex PCR. The sample records 200,000 to 250,000 clones, around 81% being singletons. The sample taken for sequencing was PBMCs or T cells enriched from blood (not recorded which). These receptors all come from a man aged 25 to 40 with acute COVID-19.

To note about this clone: A much larger clone lies one base from this, so it may be a read error. The chain combines TRBV11-2 with TRBJ2-7, with 9 positions matching TRBD1. Germline CDR1 is SGHAT and CDR2 is FQNNGV. J lost 1 base, V lost 5 bases, and 3 bases had no gene match. The CDR3 has 14 amino acids. The CDR3: CASSPGTGSYEQYF. CDR3 DNA: TGTGCCAGCAGCCCCGGGACAGGGTCCTACGAGCAGTACTTC.

CDR3 DNA: TGTGCCAGCAGTTCGAGACAGTTCGGGACCCAGTACTTC. Residues: CASSSRQFGTQYF. The chain couples TRBV6-5 to TRBJ2-5; D is perhaps TRBD1 (5 bases). V was cut by 4 bases and J by 7 bases, with 13 bases left in between. This CDR3 is 13 amino acids long. Germline CDR1 is MNHEY and CDR2 is SVGAGI.

Only a few counts were recorded for this clone. The chain uses TRBV5-1 and TRBJ2-5, with D tentatively TRBD1 (6 bases). The CDR3 spans 15 residues. V gave up 2 bases and J gave up 0 bases, with 11 bases separating them. Germline V gene data show CDR1 as SGHRS and CDR2 as YFSETQ. The CDR3 DNA is TGCGCCAGCAGCTTATCTGGACAGAACCAAGAGACCCAGTACTTC. Translation: CASSLSGQNQETQYF.

In its sample, this clone was seen once. The chain couples TRBV24-1 to TRBJ2-1; 8 bases are shared with TRBD2. V lost 7 bases, J lost 6 bases, and 7 bases stayed unmatched. The germline V gene has CDR1 KGHDR and CDR2 SFDVKD. The CDR3 runs 14 residues. CDR3 DNA: TGTGCCACCAGGGCCACGGGGGGGTTCAATGAGCAGTTCTTC. Its translation: CATRATGGFNEQFF.

This clone was detected a few times. The rearrangement joins TRBV12-3 or TRBV12-4 to TRBJ2-2; TRBD2 aligns across 8 bases. V lost 5 bases, J lost 9 bases, and 5 bases stayed unmatched. The CDR3 extends over 13 amino acids. In DNA, the CDR3 is TGTGCCAGCAGTCTGACGGGGGGGAGGGAGCTGTTTTTT. Translating gives CASSLTGGRELFF.

The chain uses TRBV7-3 and TRBJ2-5; unclear D gene. V was pared by 5 bases and J by 4 bases, with 17 bases between. Germline CDR1 is SGHTA and CDR2 is FQGTGA. This CDR3 has 15 amino acids. The CDR3 bases are TGTGCCAGCAGCCCAAAACGGGTCTTGGGAGAGACCCAGTACTTC. Encoded protein: CASSPKRVLGETQYF.

This clone was recorded only once. The genes are TRBV6-5 and TRBJ2-1; TRBD1 agrees at 9 bases. Germline V gene sequence: CDR1 MNHEY, CDR2 SVGAGI. The CDR3 totals 15 residues. The trim removed 5 bases at V and 7 bases at J, leaving 9 bases unmatched. The CDR3 loop is CASSPGQGISNEQFF. The DNA for the CDR3 is TGTGCCAGCAGTCCGGGACAGGGAATATCAAATGAGCAGTTCTTC.

V and J are TRBV29-1 and TRBJ2-5; TRBD1 matches at 10 bases. With V trimmed by 0 bases and J by 4 bases, 5 bases remained unmatched. Germline CDR1 reads SQVTM; CDR2 reads ANQGSEA. This CDR3 has 15 residues. CDR3 coding DNA: TGCAGCGTTGAAGAAGACAGGGGGCGGTCAGAGACCCAGTACTTC. Its protein is CSVEEDRGRSETQYF. The complete variable domain, with remaining parts taken from reference TRBV29-1 and TRBJ2-5, reads SAVISQKPSRDICQRGTSLTIQCQVDSQVTMMFWYRQQPGQSLTLIATANQGSEATYESGFVIDKFPISRPNLTFSTLTVSNMSPEDSSIYLCSVEEDRGRSETQYFGPGTRLLVL.

The rearrangement uses TRBV5-6 and TRBJ1-3; D may be TRBD1 (6 bases). V gave up 5 bases and J gave up 6 bases, with 12 bases separating them. Germline loops: CDR1 SGHDT, CDR2 YYEEEE. This CDR3 contains 13 residues. Here the CDR3 DNA reads TGTGCCAGCAGGCCCTTGGGGGCAAACACCATATATTTT. This translates into CASRPLGANTIYF.

V usage is TRBV3-1 (or the pseudogene TRBV3-2) and J usage is TRBJ2-3, with a weak D call TRBD1 (5 bases). Germline CDR1 is LGHDT and CDR2 is YNNKEL (reference sequence). Trimming pared 6 bases from V and 3 bases from J, leaving 16 bases between. The CDR3 covers 15 residues. The CDR3 DNA sequence: TGTGCCAGCAGGTCAGGGTTCTATCTGACAGATACGCAGTATTTT. Amino acids: CASRSGFYLTDTQYF.

This chain joins TRBV6-2 or TRBV6-3 and TRBJ2-7; D might be TRBD2 (5 bases). The length of the CDR3 is 14 residues. CDR1 is MNHEY, CDR2 SVGEGT, per germline. Deletions cut 2 bases from V and 3 bases from J, with 11 bases between. In DNA form, the CDR3 reads TGTGCCAGCAGTTACAAGACTAACCGCTACGAGCAGTACTTC. Amino acid sequence: CASSYKTNRYEQYF.

V gene TRBV18 combines with J gene TRBJ1-6; the D gene is possibly TRBD1 (6 bases). This CDR3 comprises 14 residues. Germline V gene lookup returns CDR1 KGHSH and CDR2 LQKENI. V was clipped by 5 bases and J by 7 bases, with 12 bases between them. CDR3 sequence reads: CASSATGSNSPLHF. For the CDR3, the DNA is TGTGCCAGCTCAGCTACAGGGTCGAATTCACCCCTCCACTTT.

The rearrangement links TRBV5-1 to TRBJ2-7; 7 bases align to TRBD1. V was clipped by 5 bases and J by 2 bases; unmatched bases: 7. Germline V lookup: CDR1 SGHRS, CDR2 YFSETQ. This CDR3 is built from 14 residues. The CDR3 region is CASRYLTGPYEQYF. DNA for the CDR3: TGCGCCAGCAGATATCTGACAGGGCCCTACGAGCAGTACTTC.

The chain employs TRBV9 and TRBJ2-5; a weak D match, TRBD2 (6 bases). The V gene's germline CDR1 is SGDLS and CDR2 YYNGEE. The CDR3 runs to 16 residues. V lost 0 bases and J lost 4, with 16 bases in between. CDR3 amino acids: CASSVEGEVRGETQYF. Written as DNA, the CDR3 is TGTGCCAGCAGCGTAGAAGGGGAGGTTCGGGGAGAGACCCAGTACTTC.

The rearrangement links TRBV5-4 to TRBJ1-2, with 8 positions matching TRBD1. Germline V CDR1 and CDR2: SGHNT, YYREEE (reference sequence). The CDR3 sequence is 15 residues long. With 2 bases clipped from V and 8 bases from J, the junction kept 11 bases outside the gene matches. In DNA, the CDR3 is TGTGCCAGCAGCTTACAGGGGGGCCCTAGCGGCGGCTACACCTTC. Encoded protein: CASSLQGGPSGGYTF.

The J gene is TRBJ1-5, the V gene TRBV10-1; the D is unclear. Trimming cost V 4 bases and J 2 bases, with 15 bases left between them. This CDR3 region has 16 residues. The germline CDR1 and CDR2 sequences are WNHNN and SYGVQD (reference sequence). CDR3 coding DNA: TGCGCCAGCAGTGGGAGGGAGCGGGTTGGCAATCAGCCCCAGCATTTT. Translating gives CASSGRERVGNQPQHF.